These 14 T cell receptor beta chains originate from one sample sequenced in a study of early T cells in non-severe SARS-CoV-2 infection. TCRdb reprocessed the 5' RACE reads via MiXCR and lists one record per CDR3 protein. The repertoire holds about 99,000 distinct CDR3 sequences, with roughly 17% as singletons. The sequenced sample was whole blood. The receptors here all came from an adult who was a healthcare worker with PCR-confirmed SARS-CoV-2 infection or an uninfected control (not recorded which).

This chain joins TRBV12-3 or TRBV12-4 and TRBJ1-1; D call uncertain. V dropped 2 bases and J dropped 1 base, with 11 bases sitting between them. The CDR3 has 15 amino acids. The CDR3 reads CASSLRETPNTEAFF. The CDR3 nucleotides read TGTGCCAGCAGTTTAAGGGAGACCCCGAACACTGAAGCTTTCTTT.

The rearrangement joins TRBV7-9 to TRBJ1-1; 9 nucleotides agree with TRBD1. The length of the CDR3 is 15 residues. V was pared by 4 bases and J by 5 bases, with 8 bases of the junction left unmatched. Germline V lookup: CDR1 SEHNR, CDR2 FQNEAQ (reference sequence). The CDR3 DNA reads TGTGCCAGCAGCTCTCAAACAGGGGGCGCGACTGAAGCTTTCTTT. Encoded protein: CASSSQTGGATEAFF.

This clonotype was observed a handful of times. This rearrangement joins TRBV7-2 to TRBJ2-1; 9 nucleotides match TRBD2. The CDR3 contains 13 residues. Trimming at V came to 5 bases and at J to 9 bases, leaving 5 bases not matched to a gene. CDR1 is SGHTA and CDR2 is FQGNSA in the germline V gene. The CDR3 region has the DNA TGTGCCAGCAGCGCCGGACTAGCGATTGAGCAGTTCTTC. Translating gives CASSAGLAIEQFF.

This clonotype was picked up many times. V and J are TRBV28 and TRBJ1-5; D is uncertain. The CDR3 totals 13 residues. Looked up from germline, CDR1 is MDHEN and CDR2 is SYDVKM. V shed 1 base and J shed 4 bases, with 5 bases lying between them. DNA of the CDR3: TGTGCCAGCAGTTTATTCAAGAATCAGCCCCAGCATTTT. Its protein is CASSLFKNQPQHF.

This rearrangement joins TRBV13 to TRBJ2-3; 7 bases match TRBD2. The CDR3 is 15 residues long. Germline CDR1 PRHDT, CDR2 FYEKMQ (reference sequence). Trimming cost V 6 bases and J 3 bases; bases outside gene matches: 9. The CDR3 region has the DNA TGTGCCAGCAGTCAACGGGACTATCTTACAGATACGCAGTATTTT. Its translation: CASSQRDYLTDTQYF.

The chain employs TRBV29-1 and TRBJ2-7; D is unclear. This CDR3 comprises 12 residues. Germline values: CDR1 SQVTM, CDR2 ANQGSEA. V lost 2 bases and J lost 7, with 12 bases in between. CDR3 loop: CSVETGGGEQYF. CDR3 DNA: TGCAGCGTTGAAACTGGCGGTGGAGAGCAGTACTTC.

This clonotype turned up a few times. The rearrangement uses TRBV7-2 and TRBJ1-5; D uncertain. CDR3 length equals 15 residues. Trimming took off 6 bases at V and 4 bases at J, with 16 bases between the two ends. CDR1 and CDR2 from the germline V gene are SGHTA and FQGNSA. The CDR3 spells CASSPGGRRNQPQHF. The DNA for the CDR3 is TGTGCCAGCAGTCCGGGAGGGCGACGGAATCAGCCCCAGCATTTT.

The chain links TRBV20-1 to TRBJ2-5; D unresolved. The CDR3 runs 13 residues. The germline gives CDR1 DFQATT, CDR2 SNEGSKA (reference sequence). The V end lost 0 bases, the J end lost 4 bases, and 9 bases lay between the germline ends. CDR3 sequence (DNA): TGCAGTGCTAGAGATCCAGGCCGAGAGACCCAGTACTTC. Translated: CSARDPGRETQYF.

This clonotype was seen more than once but under ten times. The rearrangement joins TRBV12-3 or TRBV12-4 to TRBJ2-3; 9 bases match TRBD2. This CDR3 region has 16 residues. The V gene end was trimmed by 3 bases and the J gene end by 3 bases; junction bases not matched to a gene: 7. This chain's CDR3 is CASSFAGGPGTDTQYF. The CDR3 DNA reads as TGTGCCAGCAGTTTTGCGGGGGGGCCAGGTACAGATACGCAGTATTTT.

In nucleotides, the CDR3 is TGCAGTGCTAGTGACAGGAACACTGAAGCTTTCTTT. Translation: CSASDRNTEAFF. This chain links TRBV20-1 with TRBJ1-1; D is possibly TRBD1 (5 bases). V lost 3 bases and J lost 1, with 6 bases in between. Germline V gene lookup returns CDR1 DFQATT and CDR2 SNEGSKA (reference sequence). This CDR3 has 12 residues.

This clonotype has just a few counts. The chain recombines TRBV27 with TRBJ1-6; no clear D gene. Germline loops: CDR1 MNHEY, CDR2 SMNVEV (reference sequence). This CDR3 spans 13 amino acids. V lost 3 bases and J 10 bases, leaving 10 bases between the germline ends. This chain's CDR3 is CASSFTGTSPLHF. The DNA of the CDR3 is TGTGCCAGCAGTTTTACGGGAACATCACCCCTCCACTTT.

There are a few counts of this clonotype. V and J are TRBV7-6 and TRBJ2-3; 16 bases line up with TRBD2. The germline CDR1 and CDR2 sequences are SGHVS and FNYEAQ. The CDR3 totals 17 residues. Trimming at V came to 5 bases and at J to 5 bases, leaving 7 bases not matched to a gene. The CDR3 loop is CASSLPGTSGGVDTQYF. CDR3 coding DNA: TGTGCCAGCAGCCTACCCGGGACTAGCGGGGGGGTAGATACGCAGTATTTT.

With respect to this clonotype: Compared with germline, one end of the junction differs, possibly owing to a read error. This chain uses TRBV7-9 with TRBJ1-3, with a possible D match to TRBD1 (5 bases). Per the germline V gene, CDR1 is SEHNR and CDR2 is FQNEAQ (reference sequence). The CDR3 covers 14 residues. CDR3 sequence: CASSFQGSENTIYF. CDR3 sequence (DNA): TGTGCCAGCAGCTTTCAGGGCTCTGAAAACACCATATATTTT.

V is TRBV18 and J is TRBJ1-5, with 7 bases identical to TRBD1. Germline lookup yields CDR1 KGHSH and CDR2 LQKENI. The CDR3 runs 15 residues. The trim removed 4 bases at V and 2 bases at J, leaving 5 bases unmatched. The CDR3 nucleotides are TGTGCCAGCTCACTAACAGGGGATGGCAATCAGCCCCAGCATTTT. Protein product: CASSLTGDGNQPQHF.